The present T cell receptor (beta chain) was sequenced within a study of molecular identifiers for immune sequencing clone quantification (dated by TCRdb to the late 2010s). As for the study more broadly: For a replicate experiment, RNA from roughly 20,000 or 100,000 naive CD8 T cells was divided into five aliquots, and four of the five aliquots were sequenced. CD8 T cells were used in a methods study to benchmark molecular-identifier clustering-based TCR repertoire sequencing (MIDCIRS) and TCR RNA copy counting. Overall results and qualifications from the work: The naive libraries included spiked-in Jurkat TCR RNA (10 copies' worth), and this RNA is not part of the donor repertoire. Modeling estimated about three recovered TCR RNA copies per cell, compared with about ten by digital PCR, which implies around 33% capture efficiency. Even against a background of about a million naive CD8 T cells, spiked-in Jurkat TCR RNA amounting to a single cell's worth was reported to be detectable. In CMV-specific effector cells, clones with more than 20 RNA copies contained over 98% of molecules, whereas in naive cells such clones contained under 1% of molecules. When barcode sub-clustering was omitted, TCR diversity was inflated by chimeric consensus sequences, with chimeras reaching as high as 47%. The sizes of highly expanded clones could end up underestimated when identical TCR molecules share a barcode.

Trimming costs V 3 bases and J 0 bases, and their ends lie 14 bases apart. Based on the germline V gene (reference sequence), the CDR1 and CDR2 sequences are DFQATT and SNEGSKA. CDR3 length: 15 amino acids, cysteine to phenylalanine. The entry retains the CDR3 DNA only, 45 bases that are in frame from base 1. Libraries of naive CD8 T cells were built from around 20,000 to 990,000 sorted cells, with 10%, 30% or 50% of the purified RNA used. On a BD FACSAria II, naive CD8 T cells were FACS-sorted as CD8+CD4-CCR7+CD45RA+ and collected into RLT Plus buffer. Around 10 TCR copies' worth of Jurkat RNA were spiked into about 20,000-1,100,000 naive CD8 T cell samples to test detection sensitivity. Enrichment of CD8 T cells was performed with RosetteSep CD8+ T Cell Enrichment Cocktail and Ficoll-Paque, after which ACK red cell lysis was carried out. A few counts support this clonotype. Which antigen it targets is not known. Per-nucleotide qualities are absent, and no much larger clonotype sits a single base away.

The library was obtained by PCR. Sequencing relied on a NextSeq 500. Bulk TCR libraries were prepared as previously described, using TCR primers listed in Table S5. Purification of total RNA was performed with the Qiagen AllPrep DNA/RNA kit. Before any analysis, reads coming from multiple sequencing runs of the same library were combined into one pool. The study's processing was this. Only reads with exact TCR constant sequence were kept, trimmed to 150 nt, and grouped by their 12-nt molecular barcodes. Reads within each barcode group were sub-clustered using a 15% Levenshtein threshold, and quality-weighted consensus sequences were constructed for each RNA molecule. Non-functional sequences were removed, as were lower-count sequences one edit away from another. Based on a fit of two negative binomial distributions, barcode sub-clusters having less than 20% of the maximum read count were discarded. TCRdb cleaned the public reads at Q25 with fastp, built clones with MiXCR and kept in-frame beta chains. Merged by CDR3 protein, the rows form single entries marked with the most common genes and DNA. The V and J calls follow TCRdb's processing rather than the paper's. The sample table contains about 500,000 distinct CDR3 sequences; only one count was recorded for about 25% of them. The ten top clones hold under 0.8% of the sample.

The clonotype originates from a human donor in good health. Some libraries in this study had Jurkat cell RNA spiked in. Sequenced material: naive CD8+ T cells from blood, with Jurkat cell RNA spiked in. The sample's cell subset or site label, in plain terms: FACS-sorted CD8+CD4-CCR7+CD45RA+ naive T cells. The rearrangement combines TRBV20-1 with TRBJ1-1; no D gene is confidently identified. The DNA sequence is TGCAGTGCTAGGACATTTCCCAATATGAACACTGAAGCTTTCTTT. This gives the protein CSARTFPNMNTEAFF.